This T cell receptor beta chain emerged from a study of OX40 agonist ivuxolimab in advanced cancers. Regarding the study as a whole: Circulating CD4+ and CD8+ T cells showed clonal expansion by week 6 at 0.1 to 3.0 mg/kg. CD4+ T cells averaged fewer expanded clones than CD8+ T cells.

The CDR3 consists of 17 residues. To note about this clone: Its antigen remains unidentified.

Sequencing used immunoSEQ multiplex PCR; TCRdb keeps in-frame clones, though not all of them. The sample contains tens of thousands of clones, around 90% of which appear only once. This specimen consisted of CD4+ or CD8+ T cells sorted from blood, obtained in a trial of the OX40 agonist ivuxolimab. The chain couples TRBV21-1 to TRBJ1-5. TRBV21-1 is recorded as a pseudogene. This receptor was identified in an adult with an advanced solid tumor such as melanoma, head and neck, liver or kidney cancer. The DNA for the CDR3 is TGTGCCAGCAGCAAAGTTAACTGGAGACCACGAACTGGGCCCCAGCATTTT. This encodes CASSKVNWRPRTGPQHF.